These 2 T cell receptor beta chains originate from one sample sequenced in a study of cytomegalovirus exposure and HLA in healthy donors (TCRdb year 2017). Library creation used the immunoSEQ multiplex PCR assay. The multiplex PCR relied on a mix of 60 forward primers for TCR Vbeta segments and 13 reverse primers for TCR Jbeta segments. Here the immuneACCESS table is served through TCRdb, limited to in-frame sequences with V and J called. Missing clones are a known gap in these copies; in checked studies unresolved V genes cover under half, and the rest lacks a known reason. The sample profile shows 140,000 to 150,000 clones; around 75% of them were found once. In total, the top ten clones hold 1.6% of the sample. Sequencing was carried out using PBMCs. These TCRs come from a woman aged 18 to 35 in good health and CMV-seronegative.

The rearrangement joins TRBV27 to TRBJ1-3; D uncertain. Per germline, CDR1 MNHEY and CDR2 SMNVEV (reference sequence). The CDR3 totals 13 residues. Trimming took off 7 bases at V and 0 bases at J, with 7 bases between the two ends. CDR3: CASTGSSGNTIYF. DNA of the CDR3: TGTGCCAGCACCGGGAGCTCTGGAAACACCATATATTTT.

This clone was counted only a few times. The CDR3 DNA reads as TGTGCCACTTCGGGGACAAGCACAGATACGCAGTATTTT. It specifies CATSGTSTDTQYF. This chain joins TRBV27 and TRBJ2-3; D is perhaps TRBD1 (6 bases). The V gene lost 10 bases and the J gene lost 0 bases, with 11 bases spanning the gap. Germline CDR1 MNHEY, CDR2 SMNVEV (reference sequence). There are 13 residues in the CDR3.